This TCR beta chain was sequenced in a study of cytomegalovirus exposure and HLA in healthy donors. The length of the CDR3 is 11 residues. V lost 6 bases, J lost 7 bases, and 3 bases stayed unmatched. CDR1 and CDR2 from the germline V gene are LGHNT and FRNRAP. Findings and caveats of the study: One cluster of highly shared sequence variants probably arose as a sequencing artifact. The later analysis indicated that the majority of CMV-associated TCR beta chains appeared HLA-restricted. Most TCR beta V segments were productive about 87% or about 30% of the time in an earlier analysis.

PCR employed 60 Vbeta and 13 Jbeta primers. The table came from immunoSEQ multiplex PCR; TCRdb's copy has only in-frame clones and leaves some out. The sample holds under 100,000 clones; roughly 79% are singletons and the top ten take 5.5% to 7.5%. A note on this clone: Its antigen is unidentified.

Every donor was a healthy person donating bone marrow. The rearrangement links TRBV12-5 to TRBJ2-7; 7 bases line up with TRBD2. Sequencing was carried out using PBMCs. This TCR was recovered from a young man in good health and CMV-seropositive. CDR3 residues: CASGTGGEQYF. DNA for the CDR3: TGTGCTAGTGGGACGGGGGGAGAGCAGTACTTC. Combining the CDR3 with reference TRBV12-5 and TRBJ2-7 gives the whole variable domain DARVTQTPRHKVTEMGQEVTMRCQPILGHNTVFWYRQTMMQGLELLAYFRNRAPLDDSGMPKDRFSAEMPDATLATLKIQPSEPRDSAVYFCASGTGGEQYFGPGTRLTVT.